The clone carrying this TCR beta chain occurred once. Its specificity is not known. V lost 1 base and J lost 5, with 5 bases in between. Germline V gives CDR1 MDHEN, CDR2 SYDVKM. The length of the CDR3 is 12 residues. The sample comes from a study of cytomegalovirus exposure and HLA in healthy donors. Study-wide points: Analysis was performed later, and it showed HLA-associated TCR beta chains to be more clonally expanded than equally common others. TCR beta V segments were, for the most part, productive about 87% or about 30% of the time in an earlier analysis.

At the time of sampling, donors were nominally healthy, though unrecorded immune exposures were likely. Both 60 Vbeta primers and 13 Jbeta primers went into the PCR. The assay was immunoSEQ multiplex PCR, and TCRdb's table has in-frame clones only and misses some. The sample has roughly 73,000 clones, around 78% seen once. The TCR originated in a man aged 35-49 years in good health and CMV-seronegative. The specimen was PBMCs. V and J are TRBV28 and TRBJ1-1, with D hard to call. This CDR3 is CASSLSRTEAFF. Here the CDR3 DNA reads TGTGCCAGCAGTTTATCCCGGACTGAAGCTTTCTTT.